These 32 T cell receptor beta chains originate from one sample sequenced in a study of blood T cell repertoires in COVID-19. The table came from immunoSEQ multiplex PCR; TCRdb's copy has only in-frame clones and leaves some out. The sample has 85,000 to 130,000 clones, over 65% seen once. Material for sequencing was peripheral blood. These receptors all come from a man older than 75 with COVID-19, enrolled during active disease.

The chain joins TRBV5-1 to TRBJ2-1, with a possible D match to TRBD2 (5 bases). The CDR3 sequence is 16 residues long. V lost 1 base, J lost 8 bases, and 19 bases lay in between. The V gene's germline CDR1 is SGHRS and CDR2 YFSETQ. The DNA of the CDR3 is TGCGCCAGCAGCTTGTCCGCACTAGAGTCCGTCCATGAGCAGTTCTTC. Its protein product is CASSLSALESVHEQFF. Filled out from reference TRBV5-1 and TRBJ2-1, the complete variable domain reads KAGVTQTPRYLIKTRGQQVTLSCSPISGHRSVSWYQQTPGQGLQFLFEYFSETQRNKGNFPGRFSGRQFSNSRSEMNVSTLELGDSALYLCASSLSALESVHEQFFGPGTRLTVL.

The J gene is TRBJ2-2, the V gene TRBV11-2; no definite D call. Per germline, CDR1 SGHAT and CDR2 FQNNGV. The CDR3 has 16 residues. Trimming shortened V by 5 bases and J by 3 bases, and 16 bases separated the two germline ends. The CDR3 loop is CASSHPEEDYTGELFF. As DNA, the CDR3 is TGTGCCAGCAGCCATCCTGAGGAAGATTACACCGGGGAGCTGTTTTTT. Looking up the rest from reference TRBV11-2 and TRBJ2-2 gives the full variable domain: EAGVAQSPRYKIIEKRQSVAFWCNPISGHATLYWYQQILGQGPKLLIQFQNNGVVDDSQLPKDRFSAERLKGVDSTLKIQPAKLEDSAVYLCASSHPEEDYTGELFFGEGSRLTVL.

The V call is TRBV27, the J call TRBJ2-6; D remains ambiguous. In germline, CDR1 is MNHEY, CDR2 SMNVEV (reference sequence). The CDR3 consists of 15 residues. The V and J ends lost 3 bases and 1 base respectively, with 7 bases between them. The DNA of the CDR3 is TGTGCCAGCAGTTTTGAAGCGTCTGGGGCCAACGTCCTGACTTTC. Translated: CASSFEASGANVLTF.

This chain joins TRBV19 and TRBJ1-5; the match to TRBD1 covers 8 bases. The CDR3 is made up of 18 amino acids. V shed 4 bases, J shed 0 bases, and the junction held 11 bases outside the gene matches. The germline CDR1 and CDR2 sequences are LNHDA and SQIVND (reference sequence). The CDR3 here is CASSKDRATFYSNQPQHF. CDR3 sequence (DNA): TGTGCCAGTAGTAAGGACAGGGCCACCTTTTATAGCAATCAGCCCCAGCATTTT.

This rearrangement joins TRBV5-4 to TRBJ2-3; a possible D gene is TRBD1 (6 bases). Germline values: CDR1 SGHNT, CDR2 YYREEE (reference sequence). Trimming cost V 3 bases and J 10 bases, with 18 bases left between them. This CDR3 is built from 14 residues. The chain's CDR3 is CASSSGQGLRSQYF. In DNA form, the CDR3 reads TGTGCCAGCAGCTCGGGACAAGGACTTCGGTCGCAGTATTTT.

The chain links TRBV10-3 to TRBJ1-5; D remains ambiguous. The CDR3 spans 14 residues. The germline V and J ends were trimmed by 4 bases and 0 bases, with 7 bases remaining between them. Looked up from germline, CDR1 is ENHRY and CDR2 is SYGVKD. CDR3 sequence reads: CAISGTGSNQPQHF. The CDR3 nucleotides are TGTGCCATCAGTGGGACTGGTAGCAATCAGCCCCAGCATTTT.

There are a few counts of this clone. The chain employs TRBV19 and TRBJ1-5, with D maybe TRBD1 (5 bases). V was shortened by 3 bases and J by 2 bases, with 11 bases between the two germline ends. The V gene's germline CDR1 is LNHDA and CDR2 SQIVND (reference sequence). There are 15 residues in the CDR3. In DNA, the CDR3 is TGTGCCAGTAGTATTCGGGGGTCGGGCAATCAGCCCCAGCATTTT. Translation: CASSIRGSGNQPQHF.

The chain couples TRBV11-2 to TRBJ2-1; unclear D gene. The V end was cut by 1 base, the J end by 6 bases, with 7 bases between. Germline CDR1 is SGHAT and CDR2 is FQNNGV. This CDR3 region has 13 residues. The CDR3 coding sequence is TGTGCCAGCAGCTTAGGGCTCGTCAATGAGCAGTTCTTC. Amino acids: CASSLGLVNEQFF.

V is TRBV9 and J is TRBJ2-3; no reliable D call. The CDR3 has 14 residues. Germline assignment: CDR1 SGDLS and CDR2 YYNGEE. V lost 0 bases and J lost 2, with 7 bases in between. In nucleotides, the CDR3 is TGTGCCAGCAGCGTAGACTCCCTCACAGATACGCAGTATTTT. Amino acid sequence: CASSVDSLTDTQYF.

This chain connects TRBV5-1 to TRBJ2-5; TRBD2 agrees at 9 bases. CDR3 length: 15 amino acids. Germline V gives CDR1 SGHRS, CDR2 YFSETQ. V was pared by 4 bases and J by 2 bases, with 6 bases of the junction left unmatched. The CDR3 coding sequence is TGCGCCAGCAGCCCTTCACTAGCGGGTCAAGAGACCCAGTACTTC. Its translation: CASSPSLAGQETQYF.

This sequence joins TRBV5-6 and TRBJ2-2, with D possibly TRBD1 on 5 matching bases. V shed 3 bases and J shed 1 base, with 16 bases lying between them. CDR1 is SGHDT, CDR2 YYEEEE, per germline. This CDR3 has 17 residues. The CDR3 nucleotides read TGTGCCAGCAGCTACAGACAGCTTTTTCAGAACACCGGGGAGCTGTTTTTT. Amino acid sequence: CASSYRQLFQNTGELFF.

The chain carries TRBV4-1 and TRBJ2-5; no firm D call. Germline V gene sequence: CDR1 MGHRA, CDR2 YSYEKL. The V end lost 1 base, the J end lost 2 bases, and 17 bases lay between the germline ends. This CDR3 has 17 amino acids. CDR3 region: CASSQGYSTNSQETQYF. The CDR3 DNA follows: TGCGCCAGCAGCCAAGGATACTCGACAAACTCTCAAGAGACCCAGTACTTC.

The chain has TRBV9 and TRBJ2-3; D unresolved. CDR1 is SGDLS, CDR2 YYNGEE, per germline. The CDR3 has 14 residues. With 3 bases removed from V and 0 bases from J, the gap between germline ends came to 8 bases. The CDR3 reads CASSAYTSTDTQYF. The CDR3, as DNA: TGTGCCAGCAGCGCTTATACAAGCACAGATACGCAGTATTTT.

The CDR3 region has the DNA TGTGCCAGCAGTACCCAGGGGGGCTCAGGCTATGGCTACACCTTC. It codes for CASSTQGGSGYGYTF. The chain is built from TRBV6-6 and TRBJ1-2, with TRBD1 identical over 7 bases. Germline V gene sequence: CDR1 MNHNY, CDR2 SVGAGI (reference sequence). V was clipped by 5 bases and J by 4 bases; unmatched bases: 10. CDR3 length equals 15 residues.

This clone was seen once. This chain joins TRBV5-4 and TRBJ2-1; D unclear. Germline CDR1 reads SGHNT; CDR2 reads YYREEE (reference sequence). The CDR3 runs 15 residues. Trimming cost V 1 base and J 2 bases, with 10 bases left between them. CDR3 in DNA: TGTGCCAGCAGCTTGTGGGCCACGGCCTACAATGAGCAGTTCTTC. It codes for CASSLWATAYNEQFF.

This chain joins TRBV29-1 and TRBJ1-2; 10 bases line up with TRBD1. The CDR3 spans 14 residues. CDR1 is SQVTM, CDR2 ANQGSEA, per germline. V was pared by 6 bases and J by 6 bases, with 10 bases of the junction left unmatched. DNA for the CDR3: TGCAGCGTGCTCCGACAGGGGGCGCCCCATGGCTACACCTTC. It encodes CSVLRQGAPHGYTF.

The chain couples TRBV4-3 to TRBJ2-7; D is ambiguous. This CDR3 is 15 amino acids long. Germline V gene data show CDR1 as LGHNA and CDR2 as YSLEER. V was cut by 0 bases and J by 0 bases, with 9 bases left in between. This CDR3 reads CASSQENRISYEQYF. The CDR3 DNA reads TGCGCCAGCAGCCAAGAAAACAGAATCTCCTACGAGCAGTACTTC.

The rearrangement uses TRBV11-2 and TRBJ1-6; TRBD1 matches 10 bases. Germline values: CDR1 SGHAT, CDR2 FQNNGV. The CDR3 is 14 residues long. Trimming took 5 bases from V and 13 from J; bases not matched to a gene: 8. Here the CDR3 DNA reads TGTGCCAGCAGCCCGGACAGGGGGGACGGGCCCCTCCACTTT. It yields the protein CASSPDRGDGPLHF.

This chain links TRBV18 with TRBJ2-5, with 9 bases fitting TRBD2. Germline loops: CDR1 KGHSH, CDR2 LQKENI. This CDR3 is 14 amino acids long. Germline trimming cut 3 bases from V and 3 bases from J; bases unmatched to any gene: 2. CDR3 nucleotides: TGTGCCAGCTCACCGGGACTAGCAGAAGAGACCCAGTACTTC. The encoded protein is CASSPGLAEETQYF.

CDR3 protein: CASSLPAGGNQPQHF. DNA for the CDR3: TGTGCCAGCAGTTTACCCGCAGGGGGCAATCAGCCCCAGCATTTT. This sequence joins TRBV28 and TRBJ1-5; maybe TRBD1 (6 bases). V shed 2 bases and J shed 2 bases, with 10 bases lying between them. Germline V gene sequence: CDR1 MDHEN, CDR2 SYDVKM. The CDR3 is 15 amino acids.

There are a few counts of this clone. This chain uses TRBV15 with TRBJ1-3; TRBD1 matches at 7 bases. In germline, CDR1 is LNHNV, CDR2 YYDKDF (reference sequence). J was trimmed by 0 bases and V by 6 bases; bases with no gene match: 8. This CDR3 spans 16 amino acids. The CDR3: CATSPGQPTSGNTIYF. CDR3 nucleotide sequence: TGTGCCACCAGTCCGGGACAGCCAACCTCTGGAAACACCATATATTTT.

This clone was counted a single time. The V gene is TRBV28, the J gene TRBJ2-2; maybe TRBD1 (5 bases). The CDR3 runs to 14 residues. Deletions cut 6 bases from V and 3 bases from J, with 11 bases between. Germline V gene sequence: CDR1 MDHEN, CDR2 SYDVKM. The CDR3 DNA sequence: TGTGCCAGCAGAGCCAGGGATTACACCGGGGAGCTGTTTTTT. It codes for CASRARDYTGELFF.

A remark on this clone: Different DNA sequences within this sample yield the same CDR3. The rearrangement joins TRBV9 to TRBJ2-1; 10 bases are shared with TRBD2. The CDR3 runs to 15 residues. Unmatched junction bases numbered 1, after V lost 0 bases and J lost 4 bases. The germline CDR1 and CDR2 sequences are SGDLS and YYNGEE. The CDR3 nucleotides read TGTGCCAGCAGCGTAGGGACTAGCGGATACAATGAGCAGTTCTTC. Translated, it gives CASSVGTSGYNEQFF.

The CDR3 DNA is TGTGCCAGCAGCCAGAATGAGCCAGATACGCAGTATTTT. Translating it yields CASSQNEPDTQYF. The rearrangement links TRBV3-1 (or the pseudogene TRBV3-2) to TRBJ2-3; D gene uncertain. CDR1 and CDR2 from the germline V gene are LGHDT and YNNKEL (reference sequence). The V end lost 3 bases, the J end lost 4 bases, and 8 bases lay between the germline ends. The CDR3 has 13 amino acids.

The chain recombines TRBV24-1 with TRBJ2-3; possibly TRBD1 for D (5 bases). The V gene lost 2 bases and the J gene lost 3 bases, with 17 bases spanning the gap. Germline CDR1 reads KGHDR; CDR2 reads SFDVKD. This CDR3 spans 17 amino acids. CDR3 sequence: CATSDSSTHGATDTQYF. CDR3 nucleotides: TGTGCCACCAGTGATTCCTCGACCCATGGGGCAACAGATACGCAGTATTTT.

V usage is TRBV10-3 and J usage is TRBJ2-1; TRBD2 is a possible D gene (6 bases). Germline CDR1 ENHRY, CDR2 SYGVKD. Trimming removed 6 bases at V and 9 bases at J, with 12 bases between. The CDR3 has 12 residues. DNA for the CDR3: TGTGCCATCAGCGACCCGACTAGTGAGCAGTTCTTC. Encoded protein: CAISDPTSEQFF.

The chain links TRBV7-9 to TRBJ2-3; D may be TRBD2 (6 bases). Trimming left V 4 bases short and J 2 bases short, with 16 bases between. The CDR3 has 16 residues. Germline CDR1 SEHNR, CDR2 FQNEAQ (reference sequence). The CDR3 loop is CASSSGAWVDTDTQYF. The CDR3 DNA follows: TGTGCCAGCAGCTCGGGAGCGTGGGTAGACACAGATACGCAGTATTTT.

The chain is built from TRBV2 and TRBJ1-6; D gene unclear. The V end was cut by 0 bases, the J end by 6 bases, with 6 bases between. There are 14 residues in the CDR3. The germline V gene has CDR1 SNHLY and CDR2 FYNNEI. The CDR3 DNA reads as TGTGCCAGCAGTGAAGCGCGTGTTAATTCACCCCTCCACTTT. It translates to CASSEARVNSPLHF.

This clone was observed many times. The chain uses TRBV6-6 and TRBJ2-3; 7 nucleotides align to TRBD2. The CDR3 is 15 residues long. The germline CDR1 and CDR2 sequences are MNHNY and SVGAGI (reference sequence). V shed 5 bases and J 0 bases; nucleotides not matched to a gene: 5. The CDR3 sequence is CASSLGGSSTDTQYF. CDR3 DNA sequence: TGTGCCAGCAGTCTGGGGGGGAGTAGCACAGATACGCAGTATTTT.

The V gene is TRBV4-1, the J gene TRBJ1-5, with 10 positions matching TRBD1. Unmatched junction bases numbered 6, after V lost 0 bases and J lost 7 bases. This CDR3 region has 16 residues. Germline V gene lookup returns CDR1 MGHRA and CDR2 YSYEKL. The CDR3 loop reads CASSQEGTGDGQPQHF. In DNA form, the CDR3 reads TGCGCCAGCAGCCAAGAGGGGACAGGGGATGGCCAGCCCCAGCATTTT.

The chain uses TRBV28 and TRBJ2-3, with 11 bases aligning to TRBD1. This CDR3 is 15 amino acids long. Germline CDR1 reads MDHEN; CDR2 reads SYDVKM. The V gene end was trimmed by 4 bases and the J gene end by 5 bases; junction bases not matched to a gene: 5. DNA of the CDR3: TGTGCCAGCAGTTCGAAGGACAGGGGGCTAGATACGCAGTATTTT. The encoded protein is CASSSKDRGLDTQYF.

In this sample, this clone turned up once. CDR3 in DNA: TGTGCCAGCAGTGACCAGGGAACCTACGAGCAGTACTTC. Its protein is CASSDQGTYEQYF. The V call is TRBV2, the J call TRBJ2-7; weak D call: TRBD1 (5 bases). This CDR3 region has 13 residues. V lost 3 bases to trimming and J lost 2 bases, with 8 bases between them. Germline assignment: CDR1 SNHLY and CDR2 FYNNEI.